One sample yielded the 19 T cell receptor beta chains listed below, sequenced in a study of T cells after posttransplantation cyclophosphamide. Busulfan-fludarabine conditioning, marrow transplant, and cyclophosphamide on days +3 and +4 were administered. Method: immunoSEQ multiplex PCR; TCRdb's copy keeps in-frame clones and lacks some. Among roughly 1,600 clones listed, roughly two thirds were seen once. The starting material was CD8+ T cells sorted from PBMCs, obtained after allogeneic stem cell transplant with posttransplant cyclophosphamide. The receptors derive from a young adult male patient who received an allogeneic stem cell transplant from a related donor, was CMV-positive, and had acute GVHD only. Some T cells may be graft donor cells.

The chain carries TRBV19 and TRBJ2-1; TRBD2 matches 8 bases. The V gene's germline CDR1 is LNHDA and CDR2 SQIVND (reference sequence). The CDR3 is 19 residues long. V was pared by 5 bases and J by 0 bases, with 15 bases of the junction left unmatched. CDR3 sequence: CASSFGLARGLSSYNEQFF. The DNA for the CDR3 is TGTGCCAGTAGTTTTGGACTAGCACGAGGACTTAGCTCCTACAATGAGCAGTTCTTC.

CDR3 sequence (DNA): TGTGCCAGCAGTTACTCTCGGACAGGGAATCAGCCCCAGCATTTT. This gives the protein CASSYSRTGNQPQHF. The chain joins TRBV6-6 to TRBJ1-5; the match to TRBD1 covers 8 bases. The CDR3 is 15 amino acids. With 0 bases clipped from V and 4 bases from J, the junction kept 2 bases outside the gene matches. Germline CDR1 and CDR2: MNHNY and SVGAGI (reference sequence).

The chain joins TRBV19 to TRBJ1-5; no clear D. Trimming removed 5 bases from V and 4 bases from J, with 15 bases in between. Germline loops: CDR1 LNHDA, CDR2 SQIVND (reference sequence). This CDR3 contains 15 residues. DNA of the CDR3: TGTGCCAGTAGTGTGCTGACGGGTTGGAATCAGCCCCAGCATTTT. It codes for CASSVLTGWNQPQHF.

Notes on this clone: The junction shows a germline mismatch at one end, possibly a read error. The rearrangement links TRBV5-5 to TRBJ1-6; unclear D gene. CDR3 length: 14 amino acids. Germline values: CDR1 SGHKS, CDR2 YYEKEE (reference sequence). CDR3 in DNA: TGCGCCAGCAGCCATTTGACTTATAATTCACCCCTCCACTTT. Protein: CASSHLTYNSPLHF.

The chain combines TRBV5-6 with TRBJ1-2, with unresolved D. Germline lookup yields CDR1 SGHDT and CDR2 YYEEEE. V was trimmed by 2 bases and J by 2 bases, leaving 7 bases between them. The CDR3 length is 13 residues. The CDR3 reads CASSLMANYGYTF. Written as DNA, the CDR3 is TGTGCCAGCAGCTTAATGGCCAACTATGGCTACACCTTC.

The V call is TRBV4-3, the J call TRBJ2-7; 10 bases match TRBD2. Germline V CDR1 and CDR2: LGHNA, YSLEER. The CDR3 length is 15 residues. V trimming: 2 bases; J trimming: 3 bases; junction bases outside the gene matches: 4. The CDR3 reads CASSQSSGGHYEQYF. The CDR3 bases are TGCGCCAGCAGCCAATCTAGCGGGGGCCACTACGAGCAGTACTTC.

Within the sample, this clone is large (0.1 to 1%). The CDR3 is CASSLEGSRAPYEQYF. CDR3 DNA: TGTGCCAGCAGCTTAGAAGGCAGCAGGGCCCCCTACGAGCAGTACTTC. The rearrangement links TRBV7-9 to TRBJ2-7, with a tentative D call TRBD1 (5 bases). The V gene lost 1 base and the J gene lost 2 bases, with 15 bases spanning the gap. Germline-derived CDR1 and CDR2 are SEHNR and FQNEAQ (reference sequence). This CDR3 comprises 16 residues.

The chain joins TRBV19 to TRBJ1-1, with 8 bases identical to TRBD1. Germline V CDR1 and CDR2: LNHDA, SQIVND (reference sequence). The CDR3 spans 15 residues. The J segment lost 2 bases and the V segment lost 1 base, leaving 3 bases of the junction unmatched. The chain's CDR3 is CASSIAGTGNTEAFF. Here the CDR3 DNA reads TGTGCCAGTAGTATAGCCGGGACAGGCAACACTGAAGCTTTCTTT.

The chain recombines TRBV27 with TRBJ2-3; D is possibly TRBD1 (5 bases). This CDR3 region has 16 residues. Trimming removed 1 base at V and 1 base at J, with 12 bases between. CDR1 MNHEY and CDR2 SMNVEV come from the germline V gene (reference sequence). The CDR3 sequence: CASSLYVQGGTDTQYF. CDR3 nucleotides: TGTGCCAGCAGTTTATACGTGCAGGGTGGCACAGATACGCAGTATTTT.

The V gene is TRBV5-4, the J gene TRBJ1-6; a possible D gene is TRBD1 (5 bases). The V and J ends lost 4 bases and 1 base respectively, with 15 bases between them. The CDR3 is 17 residues long. The V gene's germline CDR1 is SGHNT and CDR2 YYREEE (reference sequence). The CDR3 reads CASSVWSRGSYNSPLHF. For the CDR3, the DNA is TGTGCCAGCAGCGTATGGAGCCGGGGGTCCTATAATTCACCCCTCCACTTT.

By frequency in the sample, this clone is large. The chain is built from TRBV4-3 and TRBJ1-2; the match to TRBD1 covers 8 bases. This CDR3 has 15 residues. The germline V gene encodes CDR1 LGHNA and CDR2 YSLEER. V dropped 0 bases and J dropped 5; count of bases not matched to a gene: 5. CDR3 in DNA: TGCGCCAGCAGCCAAGATAGGACAGGGCAATATGGCTACACCTTC. Its translation: CASSQDRTGQYGYTF.

The chain uses TRBV29-1 and TRBJ2-7, with 10 nucleotides matching TRBD1. Germline V gives CDR1 SQVTM, CDR2 ANQGSEA. The CDR3 runs to 15 residues. The ends lost 0 bases at V and 4 bases at J; junction bases unmatched: 6. CDR3 DNA: TGCAGCGTTGAAGATGGGGGACAGGGGAGATACGAGCAGTACTTC. Protein product: CSVEDGGQGRYEQYF.

The chain links TRBV5-6 to TRBJ1-2, with a possible D match to TRBD1 (6 bases). This CDR3 comprises 13 residues. Between the trimmed V and J ends, which lost 6 bases and 3 bases, there was a span of 12 bases. Germline values: CDR1 SGHDT, CDR2 YYEEEE. The CDR3 region has the DNA TGTGCCAGCAAAGGACAGATGGACTATGGCTACACCTTC. Translating it yields CASKGQMDYGYTF.

This chain joins TRBV5-1 and TRBJ1-2, with D possibly being TRBD1 (6 bases). Between the trimmed V and J ends, which lost 1 base and 8 bases, there was a span of 21 bases. This CDR3 contains 16 residues. Germline CDR1 reads SGHRS; CDR2 reads YFSETQ. CDR3 nucleotide sequence: TGCGCCAGCAGCTTGAGTCCCCTCGTGGGGGCCGGCGGCTACACCTTC. It is translated as CASSLSPLVGAGGYTF.

This clone came up a few times. The chain uses TRBV6-6 and TRBJ2-1, with 8 positions matching TRBD2. The CDR3 length is 15 residues. V was clipped by 6 bases and J by 3 bases; unmatched bases: 7. Germline lookup yields CDR1 MNHNY and CDR2 SVGAGI (reference sequence). CDR3 sequence reads: CASSPAGAYYNEQFF. CDR3 in DNA: TGTGCCAGCAGCCCAGCGGGGGCCTACTACAATGAGCAGTTCTTC.

This clone has just one count. The V call is TRBV4-1, the J call TRBJ2-2; D not certain. The CDR3 has 15 residues. Trimming left V 2 bases short and J 5 bases short, with 12 bases between. Germline V CDR1 and CDR2: MGHRA, YSYEKL. CDR3 region: CASSQSGHRTGELFF. DNA of the CDR3: TGCGCCAGCAGCCAATCAGGCCACAGAACCGGGGAGCTGTTTTTT.

V gene TRBV19 combines with J gene TRBJ2-7, with D unresolved. CDR3 length: 12 amino acids. Germline CDR1 is LNHDA and CDR2 is SQIVND (reference sequence). Trimming stripped 8 bases from V and 0 bases from J, with 8 bases between. CDR3 protein: CASRSSSYEQYF. CDR3 sequence (DNA): TGTGCCAGTCGGTCTAGCTCCTACGAGCAGTACTTC.

V usage is TRBV10-2 and J usage is TRBJ1-3; perhaps TRBD1 as D (6 bases). Trimming took 6 bases from V and 0 from J, leaving 12 bases between them. This CDR3 has 15 residues. Per the germline V gene, CDR1 is WSHSY and CDR2 is SAAADI. The CDR3 region is CASRPRTDSGNTIYF. CDR3 nucleotide sequence: TGCGCCAGCAGGCCCCGGACAGACTCTGGAAACACCATATATTTT.

This clone is large within its sample. The chain carries TRBV5-1 and TRBJ2-3; 12 bases map to TRBD2. V gave up 2 bases and J gave up 1 base; unmatched junction bases: 5. This CDR3 comprises 17 residues. Germline lookup yields CDR1 SGHRS and CDR2 YFSETQ. CDR3 loop: CASSFPRLAGGTDTQYF. The CDR3 DNA is TGCGCCAGCAGCTTCCCAAGACTAGCGGGGGGCACAGATACGCAGTATTTT.